These 3 T cell receptor beta chains were sequenced from one sample in a study of yellow fever vaccine responses in identical twins. Each CDR3 protein gets one entry after TCRdb re-called the RT-PCR reads with MiXCR. The data hold approximately 33,000 distinct CDR3 sequences, with about 63% observed a single time. The material sequenced was T cells from blood (PBMCs), unsorted or a sorted subset (not recorded which), taken before or after yellow fever vaccination (not recorded which). These receptors came from a woman aged 18 to 35 who received the yellow fever vaccine.

This clonotype was observed a handful of times. This rearrangement joins TRBV7-9 to TRBJ2-2; TRBD1 agrees at 9 bases. CDR1 SEHNR and CDR2 FQNEAQ come from the germline V gene (reference sequence). Losses at the gene ends were 5 bases for V and 6 bases for J; bases not matched to a gene: 7. The CDR3 runs to 15 residues. CDR3 nucleotide sequence: TGTGCCAGCAGCCTCGGACAGGGGAGCGCCGGGGAGCTGTTTTTT. Amino acids: CASSLGQGSAGELFF.

This clonotype was detected only a few times. This chain joins TRBV7-9 and TRBJ2-7, with D unresolved. Germline V gene data show CDR1 as SEHNR and CDR2 as FQNEAQ (reference sequence). V lost 3 bases to trimming and J lost 6 bases, with 6 bases between them. This CDR3 comprises 11 residues. The CDR3 sequence: CASSFRSEQYF. The CDR3 nucleotides are TGTGCCAGCAGCTTTCGCTCCGAGCAGTACTTC.

About this clonotype itself: Germline and junction disagree at one end, which may indicate a read error. The rearrangement uses TRBV29-1 and TRBJ2-3; 9 positions agree with TRBD1. CDR3 length equals 14 residues. The V gene's germline CDR1 is SQVTM and CDR2 ANQGSEA. The CDR3 is CSVEDRGTADTQYF. CDR3 bases: TGCAGCGTAGAAGACAGGGGGACGGCAGATACGCAGTATTTT.